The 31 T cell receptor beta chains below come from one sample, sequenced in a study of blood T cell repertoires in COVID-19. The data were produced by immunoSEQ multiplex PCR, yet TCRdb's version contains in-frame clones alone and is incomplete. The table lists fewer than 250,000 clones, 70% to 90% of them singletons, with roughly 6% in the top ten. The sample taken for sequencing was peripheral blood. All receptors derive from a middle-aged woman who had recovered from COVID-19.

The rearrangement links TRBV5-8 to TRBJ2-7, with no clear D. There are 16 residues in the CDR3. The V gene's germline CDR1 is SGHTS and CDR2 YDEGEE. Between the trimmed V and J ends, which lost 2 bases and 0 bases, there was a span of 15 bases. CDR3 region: CASSFSSRPSSYEQYF. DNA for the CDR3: TGTGCCAGCAGCTTCTCTAGTCGGCCGAGCTCCTACGAGCAGTACTTC.

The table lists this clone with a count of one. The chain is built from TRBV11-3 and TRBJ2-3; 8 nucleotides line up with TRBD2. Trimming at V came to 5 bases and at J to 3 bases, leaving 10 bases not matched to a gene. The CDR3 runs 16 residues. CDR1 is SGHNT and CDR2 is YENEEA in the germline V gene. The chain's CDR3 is CASSLGSSGSTDTQYF. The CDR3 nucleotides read TGTGCCAGCAGCCTCGGGTCGAGCGGGAGTACAGATACGCAGTATTTT.

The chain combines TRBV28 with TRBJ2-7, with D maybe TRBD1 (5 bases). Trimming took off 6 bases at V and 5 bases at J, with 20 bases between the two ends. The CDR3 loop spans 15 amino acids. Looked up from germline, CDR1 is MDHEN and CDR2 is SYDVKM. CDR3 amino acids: CASRRPGNFWDEQYF. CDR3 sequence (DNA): TGTGCCAGCAGACGTCCAGGGAATTTCTGGGACGAGCAGTACTTC.

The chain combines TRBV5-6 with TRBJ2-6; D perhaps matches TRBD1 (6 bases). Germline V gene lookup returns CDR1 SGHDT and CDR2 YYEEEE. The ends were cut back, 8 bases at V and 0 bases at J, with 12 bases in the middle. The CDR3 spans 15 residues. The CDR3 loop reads CASKTGYSGANVLTF. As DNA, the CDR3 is TGTGCCAGTAAAACAGGGTACTCTGGGGCCAACGTCCTGACTTTC.

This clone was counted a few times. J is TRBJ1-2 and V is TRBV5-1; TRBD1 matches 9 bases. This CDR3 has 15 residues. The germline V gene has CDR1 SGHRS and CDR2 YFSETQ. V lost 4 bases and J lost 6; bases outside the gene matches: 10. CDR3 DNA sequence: TGCGCCAGCAGCGCTAGTACAGGGGGCGCTGATGGCTACACCTTC. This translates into CASSASTGGADGYTF.

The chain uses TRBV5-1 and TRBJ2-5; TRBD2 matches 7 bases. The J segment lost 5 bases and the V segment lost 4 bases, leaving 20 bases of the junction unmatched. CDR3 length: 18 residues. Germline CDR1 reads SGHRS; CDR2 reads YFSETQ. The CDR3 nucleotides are TGCGCCAGCAGCGCCCTCACAATGGGTACTAGCGACGAGGAGACCCAGTACTTC. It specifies CASSALTMGTSDEETQYF.

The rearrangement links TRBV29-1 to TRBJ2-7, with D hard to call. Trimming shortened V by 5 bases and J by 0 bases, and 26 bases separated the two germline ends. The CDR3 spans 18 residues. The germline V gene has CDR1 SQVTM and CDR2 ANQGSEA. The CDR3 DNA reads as TGCAGCGTTTCCCGTGAGAGGAAGGCACTCATCAGCTCCTACGAGCAGTACTTC. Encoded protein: CSVSRERKALISSYEQYF.

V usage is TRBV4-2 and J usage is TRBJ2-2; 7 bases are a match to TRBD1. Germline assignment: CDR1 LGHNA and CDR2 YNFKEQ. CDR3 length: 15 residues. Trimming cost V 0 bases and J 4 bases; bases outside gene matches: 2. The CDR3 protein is CASSQETGLTGELFF. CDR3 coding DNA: TGTGCCAGCAGCCAAGAGACAGGGCTCACCGGGGAGCTGTTTTTT.

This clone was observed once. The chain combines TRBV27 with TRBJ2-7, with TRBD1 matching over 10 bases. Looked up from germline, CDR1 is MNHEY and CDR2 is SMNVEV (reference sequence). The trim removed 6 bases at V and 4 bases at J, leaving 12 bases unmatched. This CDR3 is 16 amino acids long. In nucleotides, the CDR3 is TGTGCCAGCAGATTCACCCCGGGACAGGGGAGGTACGAGCAGTACTTC. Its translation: CASRFTPGQGRYEQYF.

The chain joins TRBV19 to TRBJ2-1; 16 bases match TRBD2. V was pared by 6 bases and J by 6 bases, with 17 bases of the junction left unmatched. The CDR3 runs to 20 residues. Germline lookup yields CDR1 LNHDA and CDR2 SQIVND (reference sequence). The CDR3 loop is CASSKEATPGLAGGRNEQFF. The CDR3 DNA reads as TGTGCCAGTAGCAAAGAAGCCACCCCGGGACTAGCGGGAGGGCGCAATGAGCAGTTCTTC. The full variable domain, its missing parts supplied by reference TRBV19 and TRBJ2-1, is DGGITQSPKYLFRKEGQNVTLSCEQNLNHDAMYWYRQDPGQGLRLIYYSQIVNDFQKGDIAEGYSVSREKKESFPLTVTSAQKNPTAFYLCASSKEATPGLAGGRNEQFFGPGTRLTVL.

CDR3 residues: CATKPGTGTYEQYF. The CDR3 nucleotides read TGTGCCACGAAGCCCGGGACAGGGACCTACGAGCAGTACTTC. The chain is built from TRBV15 and TRBJ2-7; the match to TRBD1 covers 9 bases. CDR1 and CDR2 (germline): LNHNV, YYDKDF (reference sequence). This CDR3 region has 14 residues. The trim removed 9 bases at V and 2 bases at J, leaving 8 bases unmatched. Based on the CDR3 plus reference TRBV15 and TRBJ2-7, the full variable domain is DAMVIQNPRYQVTQFGKPVTLSCSQTLNHNVMYWYQQKSSQAPKLLFHYYDKDFNNEADTPDNFQSRRPNTSFCFLDIRSPGLGDTAMYLCATKPGTGTYEQYFGPGTRLTVT.

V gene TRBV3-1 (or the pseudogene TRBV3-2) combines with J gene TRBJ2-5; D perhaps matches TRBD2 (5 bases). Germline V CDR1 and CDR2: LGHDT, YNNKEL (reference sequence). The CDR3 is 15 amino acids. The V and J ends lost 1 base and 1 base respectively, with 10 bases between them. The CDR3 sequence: CASSQVGVAQETQYF. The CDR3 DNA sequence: TGTGCCAGCAGCCAAGTCGGGGTGGCCCAAGAGACCCAGTACTTC.

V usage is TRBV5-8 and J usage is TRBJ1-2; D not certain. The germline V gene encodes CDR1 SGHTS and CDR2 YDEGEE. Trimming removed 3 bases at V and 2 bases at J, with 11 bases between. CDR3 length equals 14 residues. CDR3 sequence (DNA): TGTGCCAGCAGCTCAAACAGCCCAAACTATGGCTACACCTTC. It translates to CASSSNSPNYGYTF.

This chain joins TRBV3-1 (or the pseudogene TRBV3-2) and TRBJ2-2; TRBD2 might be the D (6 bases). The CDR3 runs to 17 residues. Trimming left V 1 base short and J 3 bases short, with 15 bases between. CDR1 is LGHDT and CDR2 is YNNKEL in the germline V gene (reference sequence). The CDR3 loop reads CASSQVASSGYTGELFF. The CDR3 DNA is TGTGCCAGCAGCCAAGTAGCTAGTAGCGGATACACCGGGGAGCTGTTTTTT.

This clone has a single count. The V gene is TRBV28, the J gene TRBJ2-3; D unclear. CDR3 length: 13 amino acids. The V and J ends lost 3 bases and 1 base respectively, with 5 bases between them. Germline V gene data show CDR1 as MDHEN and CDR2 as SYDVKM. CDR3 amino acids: CASSFPGTDTQYF. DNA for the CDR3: TGTGCCAGCAGTTTTCCCGGCACAGATACGCAGTATTTT.

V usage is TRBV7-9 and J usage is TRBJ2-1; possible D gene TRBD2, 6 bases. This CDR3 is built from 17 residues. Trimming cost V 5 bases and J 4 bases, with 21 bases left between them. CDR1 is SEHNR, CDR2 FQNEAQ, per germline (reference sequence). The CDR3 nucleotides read TGTGCCAGCAGCCCTCCAGTTGCTAGCGACTTTTACAATGAGCAGTTCTTC. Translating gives CASSPPVASDFYNEQFF.

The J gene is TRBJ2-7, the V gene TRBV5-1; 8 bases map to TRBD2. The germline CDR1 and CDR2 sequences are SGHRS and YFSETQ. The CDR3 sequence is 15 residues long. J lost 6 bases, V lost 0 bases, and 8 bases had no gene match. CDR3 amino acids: CASSLGSGGVREQYF. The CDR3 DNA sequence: TGCGCCAGCAGCTTGGGATCGGGAGGGGTCCGCGAGCAGTACTTC.

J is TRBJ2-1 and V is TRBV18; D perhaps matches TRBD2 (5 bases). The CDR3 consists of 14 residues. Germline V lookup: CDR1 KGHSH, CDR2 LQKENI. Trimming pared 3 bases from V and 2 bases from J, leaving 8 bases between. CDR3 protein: CASSPTGTYNEQFF. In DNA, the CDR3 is TGTGCCAGCTCACCCACGGGGACCTACAATGAGCAGTTCTTC.

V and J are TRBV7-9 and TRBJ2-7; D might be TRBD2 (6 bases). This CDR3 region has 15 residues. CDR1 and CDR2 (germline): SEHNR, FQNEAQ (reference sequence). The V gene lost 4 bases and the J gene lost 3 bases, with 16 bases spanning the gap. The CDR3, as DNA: TGTGCCAGCAGCTCAAAATCAGGCGGGATCTACGAGCAGTACTTC. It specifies CASSSKSGGIYEQYF.

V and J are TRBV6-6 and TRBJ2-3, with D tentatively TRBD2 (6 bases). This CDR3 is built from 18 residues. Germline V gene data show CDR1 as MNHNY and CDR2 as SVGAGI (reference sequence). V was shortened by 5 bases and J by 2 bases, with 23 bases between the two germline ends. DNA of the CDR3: TGTGCCAGCAGTCCGTTTTCCGTCCCGCGGGAACACACAGATACGCAGTATTTT. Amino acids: CASSPFSVPREHTDTQYF.

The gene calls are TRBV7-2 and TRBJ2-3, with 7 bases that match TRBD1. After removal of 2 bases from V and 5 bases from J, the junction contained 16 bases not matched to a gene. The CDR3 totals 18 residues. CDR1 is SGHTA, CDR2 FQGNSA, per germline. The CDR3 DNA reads TGTGCCAGCAGCTTAAATGGTAGGGGGCAAATCAAGAAAGATACGCAGTATTTT. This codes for CASSLNGRGQIKKDTQYF.

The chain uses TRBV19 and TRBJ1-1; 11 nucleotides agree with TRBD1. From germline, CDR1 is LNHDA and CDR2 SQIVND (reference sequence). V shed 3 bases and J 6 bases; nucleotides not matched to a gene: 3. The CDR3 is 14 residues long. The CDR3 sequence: CASSMGQGVSEAFF. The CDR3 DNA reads TGTGCCAGTAGTATGGGACAGGGGGTCTCTGAAGCTTTCTTT.

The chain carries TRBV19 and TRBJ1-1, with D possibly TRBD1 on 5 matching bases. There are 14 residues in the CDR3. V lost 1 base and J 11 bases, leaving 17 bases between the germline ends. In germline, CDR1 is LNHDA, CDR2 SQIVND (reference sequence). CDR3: CASSIGDAGGGAFF. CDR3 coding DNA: TGTGCCAGTAGTATAGGCGACGCAGGCGGGGGGGCTTTCTTT.

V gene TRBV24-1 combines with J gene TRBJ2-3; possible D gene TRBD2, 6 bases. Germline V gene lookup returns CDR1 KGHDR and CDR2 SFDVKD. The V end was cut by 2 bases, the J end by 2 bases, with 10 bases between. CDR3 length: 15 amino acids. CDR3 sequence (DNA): TGTGCCACCAGTGATTGGGACTTAGACACAGATACGCAGTATTTT. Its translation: CATSDWDLDTDTQYF.

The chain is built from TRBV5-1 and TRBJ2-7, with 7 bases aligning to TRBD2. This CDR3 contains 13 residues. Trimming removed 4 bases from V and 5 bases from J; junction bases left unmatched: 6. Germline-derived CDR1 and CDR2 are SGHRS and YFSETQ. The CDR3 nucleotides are TGCGCCAGCAGCCGCGGACTAGTTGACGAGCAGTACTTC. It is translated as CASSRGLVDEQYF.

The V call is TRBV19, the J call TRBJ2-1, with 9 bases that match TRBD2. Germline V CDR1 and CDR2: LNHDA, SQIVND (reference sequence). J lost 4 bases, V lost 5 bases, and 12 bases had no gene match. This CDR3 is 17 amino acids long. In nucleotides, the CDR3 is TGTGCCAGTAGTCCAACGGTCGGACTAGCGCAATACAATGAGCAGTTCTTC. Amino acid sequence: CASSPTVGLAQYNEQFF.

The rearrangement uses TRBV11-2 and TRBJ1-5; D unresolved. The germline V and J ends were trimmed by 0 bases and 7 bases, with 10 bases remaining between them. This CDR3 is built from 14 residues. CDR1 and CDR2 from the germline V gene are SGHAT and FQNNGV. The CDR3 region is CASSLDRVRQPQHF. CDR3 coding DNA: TGTGCCAGCAGCTTAGATCGCGTGCGGCAGCCCCAGCATTTT.

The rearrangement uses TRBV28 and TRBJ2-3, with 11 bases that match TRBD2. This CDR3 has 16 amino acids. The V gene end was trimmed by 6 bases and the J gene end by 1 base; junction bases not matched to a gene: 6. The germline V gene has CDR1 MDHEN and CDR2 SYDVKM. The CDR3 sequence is CASSSPGLAGTDTQYF. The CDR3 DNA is TGTGCCAGCAGCTCACCGGGACTAGCGGGCACAGATACGCAGTATTTT.

The CDR3 reads CASSLDTQAGGAPPDTQYF. For the CDR3, the DNA is TGTGCCAGCAGCTTAGACACCCAGGCAGGGGGCGCCCCCCCAGATACGCAGTATTTT. V is TRBV11-2 and J is TRBJ2-3; 8 nucleotides line up with TRBD1. In germline, CDR1 is SGHAT, CDR2 FQNNGV. This CDR3 contains 19 residues. V dropped 0 bases and J dropped 4; count of bases not matched to a gene: 15.

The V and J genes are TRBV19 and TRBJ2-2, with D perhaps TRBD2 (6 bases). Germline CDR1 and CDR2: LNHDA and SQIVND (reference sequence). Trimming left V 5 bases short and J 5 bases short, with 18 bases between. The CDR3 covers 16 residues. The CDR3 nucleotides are TGTGCCAGTAGTGCCTATAGCGGCGGAGGGACCGGGGAGCTGTTTTTT. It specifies CASSAYSGGGTGELFF.

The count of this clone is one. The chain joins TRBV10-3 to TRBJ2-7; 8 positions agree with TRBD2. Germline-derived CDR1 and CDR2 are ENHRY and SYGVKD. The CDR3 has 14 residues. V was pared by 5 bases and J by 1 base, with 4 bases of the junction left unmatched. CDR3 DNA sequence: TGTGCCATCAGTAGAGCGGGAGAGTCCTACGAGCAGTACTTC. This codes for CAISRAGESYEQYF.